Here is one TCR beta chain with its context. Its antigen is still unknown. The method was immunoSEQ multiplex PCR; TCRdb's version includes in-frame clones alone and lacks a portion of them. The sample consists of 9,500 to 11,000 clones, about 78% of them appearing once. The data belong to a study of early stage breast cancer tumors. Study details: Most invasive tumors, about 80% of the 16, were ER+/PR+/HER2-.

Germline V CDR1 and CDR2: SGHDT, YYEEEE. Trimming cost V 3 bases and J 6 bases, with 16 bases left between them. The CDR3 runs to 15 residues. Study-wide points: Compared with adjacent normal breast tissue, tumors showed roughly 2.5-fold greater T cell density and higher clonality. Bulk DNA sequencing of unsorted cells missed chain pairing and markers. Tumor and normal breast were distinguished via blood comparison in about 90% of the 16 patients.

This receptor was identified in a middle-aged person with breast cancer. The specimen was breast tumor tissue. The chain recombines TRBV5-6 with TRBJ2-1; D gene ambiguous. In DNA, the CDR3 is TGTGCCAGCAGCTCCAACTACCTTGTTGCCAATGAGCAGTTCTTC. This gives the protein CASSSNYLVANEQFF.